This record looks at one T cell receptor beta chain sequence and its context. Antigen specificity is unknown. The V gene's germline CDR1 is SGHNT and CDR2 YYREEE (reference sequence). The length of the CDR3 is 14 residues. J was trimmed by 8 bases and V by 4 bases; bases with no gene match: 8. This record belongs to a study of shared clonotypes between healthy human individuals. Whole-study results and caveats: Researchers sampled blood only, noting tissue repertoires likely differ. In a few donors, about 5% of naive CD4 clonotypes appeared in common.

Naive CD45RA+ and memory CD45RA-negative subsets were split from CD4+ cells. In the original processing: Junction-only sequences without quality scores came from ImmunoSEQ, so filtering differed. Clones were sequenced by immunoSEQ multiplex PCR, and TCRdb holds only the in-frame ones, with some missing. V and J calls and clone size come straight from that table; D and trimming were deduced from the DNA. Here the sample spans approximately 1.5 million clones, around 98.5% being singletons. This sequence was found in a man aged 25 to 45 in good health. Sequenced input: naive CD4+ T cells sorted from blood. The subset was: CD45RA+ positively selected. The chain employs TRBV5-4 and TRBJ1-4; the match to TRBD1 covers 7 bases. The CDR3 is CASSPRQGGEKLFF. In DNA, the CDR3 is TGTGCCAGCAGCCCAAGACAGGGAGGCGAAAAACTGTTTTTT. Based on the CDR3 plus reference TRBV5-4 and TRBJ1-4, the full variable domain is ETGVTQSPTHLIKTRGQQVTLRCSSQSGHNTVSWYQQALGQGPQFIFQYYREEENGRGNFPPRFSGLQFPNYSSELNVNALELDDSALYLCASSPRQGGEKLFFGSGTQLSVL.